This TCR beta chain was profiled in a study of cytomegalovirus exposure and HLA in healthy donors. Findings and limits, study-wide: Researchers catalogued 150 or so TCR beta chains as cytomegalovirus-associated. As confirmed in vitro, three CMV-associated chains were specific for CMV antigens.

Profiling relied on immunoSEQ multiplex PCR, and the TCRdb table lists in-frame clones only, not all of them. Seen here are a few hundred thousand clones, 88% observed once, and the top ten hold approximately 0.96%. Worth noting for this clone: Its antigen is unidentified.

Sample: PBMCs. This TCR was sampled from a man aged 25-45 years in good health and CMV-seronegative.

The CDR3 coding sequence is TGCGCCAGCAGCCAACTACAGGGGGCGCGGGGCTACACCTTC. Its translation is CASSQLQGARGYTF. The rearrangement joins TRBV4-3 to TRBJ1-2; 9 bases align to TRBD1. Per germline, CDR1 LGHNA and CDR2 YSLEER. The V and J ends lost 2 bases and 8 bases, in that order; junction bases with no gene match: 6. The CDR3 sequence is 14 residues long.